This T cell receptor (beta chain) was sequenced in a study of identical twins. Findings and limits, study-wide: For monozygotic twins, models underestimated out-of-frame TCR alpha sharing. The analysis was cross-sectional rather than longitudinal within donors.

TCRdb reprocessed the 5' RACE reads via MiXCR and lists one record per CDR3 protein. This sample has fewer than 550,000 distinct CDR3 sequences, with roughly 15% found just once. This clonotype was picked up a small number of times. Antigen specificity is unknown. The CDR3 is made up of 16 amino acids. V shed 7 bases, J shed 4 bases, and the junction held 7 bases outside the gene matches. Germline V gene data show CDR1 as LGHDT and CDR2 as YNNKEL (reference sequence). The same sample was also used in a study of yellow fever vaccine responses in identical twins. That work adds: Twins showed a vaccine T cell response that reportedly seemed partly convergent, partly personalized.

The source of this sequence is a woman between 18 and 29 years old in good health. The chain links TRBV3-1 to TRBJ2-3, with 14 bases aligning to TRBD2. Material for sequencing was CD4+ T cells sorted from blood. The CDR3, as DNA: TGTGCCAGCAAACTAGGGACTAGCGGGAGTCCAGATACGCAGTATTTT. It translates to CASKLGTSGSPDTQYF.